Listed below are T cell receptor beta chains from one sample, sequenced in a study of shared clonotypes between healthy human individuals. TCRdb keeps only in-frame clones here, not all; method: immunoSEQ multiplex PCR. Here the sample spans fewer than 1 million clones, roughly 96% being singletons. Sequenced input: naive CD8+ T cells sorted from blood. These receptors all stem from a man in his thirties or forties in good health. Each CDR3 is given with its conserved first and last residue. A D gene is named only where the DNA matches it firmly. The size entry is marked missing in some rows and otherwise reads once, few, many or a size class.

cdr3_nt cdr3_aa j_call d_call v_call clone_size
TGTGCCAGCAGTTTTAGGGGGGTGGGCCTCTATGGCTACACCTTC CASSFRGVGLYGYTF TRBJ1-2 . TRBV28 .
TGTGCCAGCAGCCATACCGGGACAGGGCCTGAAGCTTTCTTT CASSHTGTGPEAFF TRBJ1-1 TRBD1 TRBV7-9 .
TGCGCCAGCAGCCTCACCCCCACGAACACCGGGGAGCTGTTTTTT CASSLTPTNTGELFF TRBJ2-2 . TRBV4-3 .
TGTGCCAGCAGCTTAATAGTCGCGAGCGACCAAGAGACCCAGTACTTC CASSLIVASDQETQYF TRBJ2-5 . TRBV7-8 .
TGTGCCAGCACCCCCCCCGGGCTCTACAATGAGCAGTTCTTC CASTPPGLYNEQFF TRBJ2-1 . TRBV5-4 .
TGCGCCAGCAGCTTGTTTGAGCGGGAGGCCGGCGAGCAGTACTTC CASSLFEREAGEQYF TRBJ2-7 TRBD2 TRBV5-1 .
TGTGCCAGCAGTGGGTCGAGCCCAGCTTCCTACGAGCAGTACTTC CASSGSSPASYEQYF TRBJ2-7 . TRBV2 .
TGTGCCAGCAGTCTGGGGGGGGATGGCACTGAAGCTTTCTTT CASSLGGDGTEAFF TRBJ1-1 . TRBV4-2 .
TGCAGCGTTGAGAGGAGGGGGCTATCCAAGGACAATGAGCAGTTCTTC CSVERRGLSKDNEQFF TRBJ2-1 . TRBV29-1 .
TGCGCCAGCAGTGAGTGGGACACGACCGGGGAGCTGTTTTTT CASSEWDTTGELFF TRBJ2-2 . TRBV10-1 .
TGTGCCAGCAAGAGTACACTTCTCTTCACCGGGGAGCTGTTTTTT CASKSTLLFTGELFF TRBJ2-2 . TRBV7-8 .
TGTGCCAGTAGTATAGATGACTACACTGAAGCTTTCTTT CASSIDDYTEAFF TRBJ1-1 . TRBV19 .
TGTGCCAGCAGTAGAGGCAGGGACGGGAGTGGGACCCAGCATTTT CASSRGRDGSGTQHF TRBJ1-5 . TRBV27 .
TGTGCCAGCAGCTCGGAGACGGACCCTATCTACGAGCAGTACTTC CASSSETDPIYEQYF TRBJ2-7 . TRBV7-9 .
TGTGCCAGCAGACCTCCCGGGTCCCCCCGCGGGGAGCTGTTTTTT CASRPPGSPRGELFF TRBJ2-2 . TRBV4-2 once
TGTGCCACCAGCAGAAGCTTTGTTAGAGAAACCGGGGAGCTGTTTTTT CATSRSFVRETGELFF TRBJ2-2 . TRBV15 .
TGTGCCACCCAGACAGACGATACGCAGTATTTT CATQTDDTQYF TRBJ2-3 . TRBV27 .
TGTGCCAGCATAAGGCCGAGCTCCTACGAGCAGTACTTC CASIRPSSYEQYF TRBJ2-7 . TRBV2 once
TGTGCCAGCAGCGGGTTGGGATTAAGCACAGATACGCAGTATTTT CASSGLGLSTDTQYF TRBJ2-3 . TRBV14 .
TGCAGCGTTGAAGATGGGACTAGAACAACAGATACGCAGTATTTT CSVEDGTRTTDTQYF TRBJ2-3 TRBD2 TRBV29-1 .
TGCGCCAGCAGCCAGGAGGGGGTGGGGACTGAAGCTTTCTTT CASSQEGVGTEAFF TRBJ1-1 . TRBV4-1 .
TGTGCCAGCAGCCCCGGCAGGGGATTCGATGGCTACACCTTC CASSPGRGFDGYTF TRBJ1-2 . TRBV7-9 .
TGTGCCAGCAGATCAAAACCCCCGGGACAGGTAAACAATGAGCAGTTCTTC CASRSKPPGQVNNEQFF TRBJ2-1 TRBD1 TRBV5-5 .
TGTGCCAGCAGTGAAAAGCGGGGAACCTACGAGCAGTACTTC CASSEKRGTYEQYF TRBJ2-7 TRBD2 TRBV6-1 .
TGTGCCAGCGGATACAGGGCTAACTATGGCTACACCTTC CASGYRANYGYTF TRBJ1-2 . TRBV9 .
TGTGCCAGCAGTTTAAGTATGAACACTGAAGCTTTCTTT CASSLSMNTEAFF TRBJ1-1 . TRBV27 .